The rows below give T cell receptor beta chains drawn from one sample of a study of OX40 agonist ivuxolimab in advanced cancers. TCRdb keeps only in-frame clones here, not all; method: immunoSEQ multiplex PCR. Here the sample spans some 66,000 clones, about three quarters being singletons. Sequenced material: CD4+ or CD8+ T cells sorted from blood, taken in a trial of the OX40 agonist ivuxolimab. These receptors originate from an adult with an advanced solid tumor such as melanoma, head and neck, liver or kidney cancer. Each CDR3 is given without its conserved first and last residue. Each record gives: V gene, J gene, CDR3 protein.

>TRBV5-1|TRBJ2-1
ASVAGDSYNEQF
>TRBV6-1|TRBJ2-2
ASSEGAGGPGELF
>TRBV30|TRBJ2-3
AWRKRGGTDTQY
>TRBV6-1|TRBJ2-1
ASIEPTGSSYNEQF
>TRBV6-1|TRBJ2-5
ASSERRGGQQETQY
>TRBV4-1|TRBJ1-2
ASSQGQNYGYT
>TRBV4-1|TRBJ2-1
ASSPGRYGQVQMGSGEQF
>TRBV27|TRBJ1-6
ASSLMIGTGKSPLH
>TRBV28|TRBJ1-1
ASSLWWDRNTEAF
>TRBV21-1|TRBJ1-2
ASSSTGAHYGYT
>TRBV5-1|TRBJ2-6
ASSSESSGANVLT
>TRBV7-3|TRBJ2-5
ASSRDRSETQY
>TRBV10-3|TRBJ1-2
AITQQDHHMGGYT
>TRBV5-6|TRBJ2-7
ASSLGTLTYEQY
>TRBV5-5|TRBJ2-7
ASSSRLDRAVPYEQY
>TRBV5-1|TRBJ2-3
ASSLAVRDTQY
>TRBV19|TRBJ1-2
ASNDRSRGRNGYT
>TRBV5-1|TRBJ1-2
ASSDPGLIYGYT
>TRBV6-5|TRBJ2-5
ASSYSETQY
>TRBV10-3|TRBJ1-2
AITLTGGDYGYT
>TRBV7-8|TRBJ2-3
ASSPRTSGHTDTQY
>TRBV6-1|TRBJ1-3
ASSDGAGNTIY
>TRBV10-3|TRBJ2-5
AISEGGGSGKQETQY
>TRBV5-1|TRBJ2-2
ASSPFFITGELF
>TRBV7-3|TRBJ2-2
ASTLAGTGELF
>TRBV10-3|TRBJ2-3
AIRGQSPSTDTQY
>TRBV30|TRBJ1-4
AWQGRSTNEKLF
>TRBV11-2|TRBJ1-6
ASSTGTGNNSPLH
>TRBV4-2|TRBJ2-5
ASSHASGVPGQETQY
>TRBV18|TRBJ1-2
ASSPSTGPDYGYT
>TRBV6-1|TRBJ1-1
ASSRDQGSWTEAF
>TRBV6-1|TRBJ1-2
ASSEAEAGGYT
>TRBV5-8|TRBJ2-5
ASSSSTGDETQY
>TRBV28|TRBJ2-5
ASSKFQGTETQY
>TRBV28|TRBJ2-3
ASSFPSGSGSDTQY